Shown below are 12 T cell receptor beta chains from a single sample sequenced in a study of graft-versus-host responses after intestinal transplantation. Libraries were prepared by immunoSEQ multiplex PCR; TCRdb keeps only in-frame clonotypes and omits some of them. The sample holds about 130,000 clones, over 85% seen once. Their antigens are not known. The sequences come from unstimulated CD4+ T cells sorted from spleen or lymph node cells, collected before intestinal transplant. Receptors were obtained from a human donor who received an intestinal transplant.

This chain links TRBV10-1 with TRBJ2-2; TRBD2 aligns across 7 bases. J was trimmed by 5 bases and V by 1 base; bases with no gene match: 4. The CDR3 spans 15 residues. The germline gives CDR1 WNHNN, CDR2 SYGVQD (reference sequence). CDR3 protein: CASSEWREGTGELFF. CDR3 DNA: TGCGCCAGCAGTGAGTGGAGGGAGGGGACCGGGGAGCTGTTTTTT.

The V call is TRBV10-3, the J call TRBJ1-1; D remains ambiguous. The CDR3 is 12 amino acids. Trimming removed 7 bases from V and 4 bases from J, with 10 bases in between. Germline V CDR1 and CDR2: ENHRY, SYGVKD. In DNA form, the CDR3 reads TGTGCCATCACAACGGGGAGCACTGAAGCTTTCTTT. Its translation: CAITTGSTEAFF.

This chain joins TRBV4-1 and TRBJ1-1; D is unresolved. Trimming removed 2 bases from V and 1 base from J, with 8 bases in between. The CDR3 extends over 14 amino acids. Germline values: CDR1 MGHRA, CDR2 YSYEKL. The CDR3 region is CASSQPVPNTEAFF. CDR3 bases: TGCGCCAGCAGCCAACCAGTTCCGAACACTGAAGCTTTCTTT.

This chain joins TRBV5-6 and TRBJ2-5; 9 bases line up with TRBD1. The CDR3 length is 15 residues. V shed 4 bases and J 5 bases; nucleotides not matched to a gene: 9. Germline assignment: CDR1 SGHDT and CDR2 YYEEEE. The CDR3 reads CASSLRTGVWETQYF. The CDR3 nucleotides are TGTGCCAGCAGCCTGAGGACAGGGGTTTGGGAGACCCAGTACTTC.

The rearrangement joins TRBV7-9 to TRBJ2-3; TRBD2 matches 12 bases. Losses at the gene ends were 8 bases for V and 0 bases for J; bases not matched to a gene: 15. Per germline, CDR1 SEHNR and CDR2 FQNEAQ (reference sequence). This CDR3 region has 19 residues. CDR3 DNA: TGTGCCAGCGACGGAGCTGGGCTAGCGGGGGGGATTAGCACAGATACGCAGTATTTT. As protein: CASDGAGLAGGISTDTQYF.

The chain couples TRBV19 to TRBJ2-5; TRBD1 or TRBD2 may be the D gene (6 bases each). Germline lookup yields CDR1 LNHDA and CDR2 SQIVND (reference sequence). There are 14 residues in the CDR3. V was trimmed by 5 bases and J by 5 bases, leaving 15 bases between them. CDR3: CASSGGRRKETQYF. Here the CDR3 DNA reads TGTGCCAGTAGTGGGGGGCGCCGGAAGGAGACCCAGTACTTC.

The chain carries TRBV6-5 and TRBJ2-5, with D possibly TRBD2 on 5 matching bases. Trimming took 9 bases from V and 5 from J, leaving 16 bases between them. Germline V gene lookup returns CDR1 MNHEY and CDR2 SVGAGI. The CDR3 covers 13 residues. CDR3 residues: CASHAPGIETQYF. Written as DNA, the CDR3 is TGTGCCAGTCACGCCCCGGGGATTGAGACCCAGTACTTC.

The CDR3 nucleotides are TGTGCCAGCAGTCTAAGACAGGGCTCCTACGAGCAGTACTTC. It is translated as CASSLRQGSYEQYF. The chain joins TRBV27 to TRBJ2-7; 7 positions agree with TRBD1. V shed 5 bases and J 0 bases; nucleotides not matched to a gene: 4. The CDR3 covers 14 residues. Germline assignment: CDR1 MNHEY and CDR2 SMNVEV (reference sequence).

The chain employs TRBV5-1 and TRBJ1-3, with D possibly being TRBD1 (5 bases). V lost 0 bases, J lost 0 bases, and 10 bases lay in between. Germline loops: CDR1 SGHRS, CDR2 YFSETQ. The CDR3 totals 16 residues. CDR3 sequence: CASSLVPGPSGNTIYF. The CDR3 coding sequence is TGCGCCAGCAGCTTGGTCCCGGGGCCCTCTGGAAACACCATATATTTT.

The V gene is TRBV27, the J gene TRBJ1-2; D may be TRBD1 (6 bases). This CDR3 comprises 18 residues. Germline V CDR1 and CDR2: MNHEY, SMNVEV (reference sequence). The V end lost 5 bases, the J end lost 4 bases, and 26 bases lay between the germline ends. Here the CDR3 DNA reads TGTGCCAGCAGTCGCGCCGGGGTGCCCGGACAGCGTTCCTATGGCTACACCTTC. This encodes CASSRAGVPGQRSYGYTF.

This rearrangement joins TRBV5-3 to TRBJ1-1, with D tentatively TRBD1 (6 bases). TRBV5-3 is known as an ORF, though its function is uncertain. Trimming pared 5 bases from V and 4 bases from J, leaving 15 bases between. The CDR3 has 14 residues. The CDR3 loop reads CARSFPGGGTEAFF. In DNA, the CDR3 is TGTGCCAGAAGTTTCCCGGGGGGCGGCACTGAAGCTTTCTTT.

This chain connects TRBV4-1 to TRBJ1-3, with D uncertain. In germline, CDR1 is MGHRA, CDR2 YSYEKL. The CDR3 spans 19 residues. Trimming took 1 base from V and 2 from J, leaving 21 bases between them. The CDR3 region has the DNA TGCGCCAGCAGCCAAGCCCCACCCCCCCAGCAGTGGGCTGGAAACACCATATATTTT. Protein product: CASSQAPPPQQWAGNTIYF.